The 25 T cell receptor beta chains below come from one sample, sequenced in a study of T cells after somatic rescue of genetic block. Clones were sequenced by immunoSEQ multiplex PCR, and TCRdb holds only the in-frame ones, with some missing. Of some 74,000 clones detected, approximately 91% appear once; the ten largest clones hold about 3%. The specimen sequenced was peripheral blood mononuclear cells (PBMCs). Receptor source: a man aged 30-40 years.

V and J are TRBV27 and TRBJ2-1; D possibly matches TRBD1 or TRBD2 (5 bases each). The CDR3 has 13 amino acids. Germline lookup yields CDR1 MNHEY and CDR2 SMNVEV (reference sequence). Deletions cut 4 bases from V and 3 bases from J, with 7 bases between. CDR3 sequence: CASSWDGYNEQFF. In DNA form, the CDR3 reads TGTGCCAGCAGTTGGGACGGCTACAATGAGCAGTTCTTC.

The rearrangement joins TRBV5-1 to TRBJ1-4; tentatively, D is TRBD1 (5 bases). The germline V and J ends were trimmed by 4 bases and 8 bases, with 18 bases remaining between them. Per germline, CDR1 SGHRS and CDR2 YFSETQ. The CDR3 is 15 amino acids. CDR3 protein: CASSAGRGGEEKLFF. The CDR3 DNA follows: TGCGCCAGCAGCGCCGGACGGGGAGGGGAGGAAAAACTGTTTTTT.

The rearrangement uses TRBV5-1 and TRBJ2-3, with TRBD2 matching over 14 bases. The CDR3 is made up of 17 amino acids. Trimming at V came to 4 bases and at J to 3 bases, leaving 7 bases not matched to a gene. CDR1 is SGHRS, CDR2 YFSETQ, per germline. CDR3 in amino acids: CASSPGTSGRNTDTQYF. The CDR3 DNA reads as TGCGCCAGCAGCCCAGGGACTAGCGGGAGAAATACAGATACGCAGTATTTT.

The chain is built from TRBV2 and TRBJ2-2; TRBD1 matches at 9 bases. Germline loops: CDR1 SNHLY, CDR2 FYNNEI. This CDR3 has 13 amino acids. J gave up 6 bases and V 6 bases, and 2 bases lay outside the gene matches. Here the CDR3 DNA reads TGTGCCAGCAGGGACAGGGGTCCCGGGGAGCTGTTTTTT. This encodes CASRDRGPGELFF.

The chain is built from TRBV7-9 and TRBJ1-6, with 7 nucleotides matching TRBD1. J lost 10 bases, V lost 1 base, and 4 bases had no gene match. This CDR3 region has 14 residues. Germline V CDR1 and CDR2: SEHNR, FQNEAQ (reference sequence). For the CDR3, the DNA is TGTGCCAGCAGCTTAGGAACAGGGGTCTCACCCCTCCACTTT. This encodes CASSLGTGVSPLHF. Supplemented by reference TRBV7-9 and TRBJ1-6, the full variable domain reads DTGVSQNPRHKITKRGQNVTFRCDPISEHNRLYWYRQTLGQGPEFLTYFQNEAQLEKSRLLSDRFSAERPKGSFSTLEIQRTEQGDSAMYLCASSLGTGVSPLHFGNGTRLTVT.

In DNA form, the CDR3 reads TGTGCCAGTAGTATACGGGGGACGGGAGAGACCCAGTACTTC. This codes for CASSIRGTGETQYF. The chain combines TRBV19 with TRBJ2-5, with TRBD2 as a possible D gene (6 bases). From germline, CDR1 is LNHDA and CDR2 SQIVND (reference sequence). V was cut by 2 bases and J by 4 bases, with 11 bases left in between. This CDR3 is built from 14 residues.

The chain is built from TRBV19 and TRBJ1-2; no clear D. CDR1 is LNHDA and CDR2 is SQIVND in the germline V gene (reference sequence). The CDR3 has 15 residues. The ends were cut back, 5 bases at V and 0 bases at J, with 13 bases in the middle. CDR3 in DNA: TGTGCCAGTAGTCCAACCTTCCGGGCTAACTATGGCTACACCTTC. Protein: CASSPTFRANYGYTF.

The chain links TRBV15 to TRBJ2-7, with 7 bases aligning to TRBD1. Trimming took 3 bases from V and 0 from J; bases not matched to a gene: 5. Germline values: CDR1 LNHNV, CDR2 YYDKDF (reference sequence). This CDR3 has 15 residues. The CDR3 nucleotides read TGTGCCACCAGCAGTGCTCGGGACAGCTCCTACGAGCAGTACTTC. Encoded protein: CATSSARDSSYEQYF.

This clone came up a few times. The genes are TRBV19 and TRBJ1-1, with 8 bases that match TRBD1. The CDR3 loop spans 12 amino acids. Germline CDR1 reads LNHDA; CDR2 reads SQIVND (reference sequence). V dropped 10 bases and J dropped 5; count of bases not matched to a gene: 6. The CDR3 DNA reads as TGTGCCACTCGGACAGGGAGGACTGAAGCTTTCTTT. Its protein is CATRTGRTEAFF.

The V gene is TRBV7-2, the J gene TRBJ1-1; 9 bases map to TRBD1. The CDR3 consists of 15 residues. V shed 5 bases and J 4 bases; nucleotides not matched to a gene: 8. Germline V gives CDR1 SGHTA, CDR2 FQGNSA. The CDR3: CASSLTGGGSTEAFF. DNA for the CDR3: TGTGCCAGCAGCCTCACAGGGGGCGGGAGCACTGAAGCTTTCTTT.

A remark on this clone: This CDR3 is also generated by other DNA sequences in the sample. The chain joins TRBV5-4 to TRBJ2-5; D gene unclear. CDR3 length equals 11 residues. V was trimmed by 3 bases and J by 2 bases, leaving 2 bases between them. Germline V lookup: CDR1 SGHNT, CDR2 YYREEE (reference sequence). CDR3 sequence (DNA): TGTGCCAGCAGCTCACAAGAGACCCAGTACTTC. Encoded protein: CASSSQETQYF.

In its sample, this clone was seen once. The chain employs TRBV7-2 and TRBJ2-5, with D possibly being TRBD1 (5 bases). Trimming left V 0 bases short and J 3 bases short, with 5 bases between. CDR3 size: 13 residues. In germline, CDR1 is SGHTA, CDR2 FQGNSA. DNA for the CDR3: TGTGCCAGCAGCTTAGCCAGGGAAGAGACCCAGTACTTC. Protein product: CASSLAREETQYF.

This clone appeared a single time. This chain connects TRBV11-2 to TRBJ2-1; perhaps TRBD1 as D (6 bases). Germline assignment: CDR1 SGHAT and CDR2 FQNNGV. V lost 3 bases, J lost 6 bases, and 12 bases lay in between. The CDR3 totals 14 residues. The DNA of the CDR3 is TGTGCCAGCAGCTTGAACAGGGTGATCAATGAGCAGTTCTTC. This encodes CASSLNRVINEQFF.

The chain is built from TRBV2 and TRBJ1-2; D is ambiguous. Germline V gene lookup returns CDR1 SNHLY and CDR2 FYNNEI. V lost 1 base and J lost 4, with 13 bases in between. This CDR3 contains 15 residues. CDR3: CASSEDMGLSYGYTF. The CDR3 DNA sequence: TGTGCCAGCAGTGAAGATATGGGGTTGAGCTATGGCTACACCTTC. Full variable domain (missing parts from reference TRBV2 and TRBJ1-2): EPEVTQTPSHQVTQMGQEVILRCVPISNHLYFYWYRQILGQKVEFLVSFYNNEISEKSEIFDDQFSVERPDGSNFTLKIRSTKLEDSAMYFCASSEDMGLSYGYTFGSGTRLTVV.

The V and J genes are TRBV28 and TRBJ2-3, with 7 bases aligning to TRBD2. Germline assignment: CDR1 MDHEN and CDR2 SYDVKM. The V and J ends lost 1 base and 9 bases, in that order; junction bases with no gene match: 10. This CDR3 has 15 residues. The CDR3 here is CASSLLVGGPRTQYF. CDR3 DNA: TGTGCCAGCAGTTTATTGGTGGGAGGGCCAAGGACGCAGTATTTT.

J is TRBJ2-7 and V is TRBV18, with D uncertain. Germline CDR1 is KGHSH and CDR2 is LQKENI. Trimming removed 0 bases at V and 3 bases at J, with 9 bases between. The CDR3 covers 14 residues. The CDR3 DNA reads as TGTGCCAGCTCACCACCGGTAGAGGTCTACGAGCAGTACTTC. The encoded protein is CASSPPVEVYEQYF.

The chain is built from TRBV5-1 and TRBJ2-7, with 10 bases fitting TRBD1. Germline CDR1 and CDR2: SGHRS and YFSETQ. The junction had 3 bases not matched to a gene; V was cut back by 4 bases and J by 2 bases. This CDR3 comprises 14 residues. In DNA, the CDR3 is TGCGCCAGCAGCGAGGACAGGGGGGCCTACGAGCAGTACTTC. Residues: CASSEDRGAYEQYF.

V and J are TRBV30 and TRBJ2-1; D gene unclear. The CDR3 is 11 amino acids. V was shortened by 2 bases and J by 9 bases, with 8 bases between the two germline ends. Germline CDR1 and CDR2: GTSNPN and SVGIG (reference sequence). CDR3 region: CAWSLGGEQFF. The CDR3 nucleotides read TGTGCCTGGAGTCTCGGCGGTGAGCAGTTCTTC.

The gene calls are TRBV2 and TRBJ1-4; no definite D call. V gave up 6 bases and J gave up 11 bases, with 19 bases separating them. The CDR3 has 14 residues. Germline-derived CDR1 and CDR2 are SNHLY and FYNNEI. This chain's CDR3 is CASRPTWSARKLFF. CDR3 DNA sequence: TGTGCCAGCAGGCCCACTTGGTCGGCTCGGAAACTGTTTTTT.

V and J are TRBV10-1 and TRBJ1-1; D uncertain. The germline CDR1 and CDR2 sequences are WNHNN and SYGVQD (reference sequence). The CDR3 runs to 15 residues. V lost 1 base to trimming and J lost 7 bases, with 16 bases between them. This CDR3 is CASSEFSMGGGEAFF. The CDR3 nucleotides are TGCGCCAGCAGTGAGTTCTCCATGGGAGGAGGTGAAGCTTTCTTT.

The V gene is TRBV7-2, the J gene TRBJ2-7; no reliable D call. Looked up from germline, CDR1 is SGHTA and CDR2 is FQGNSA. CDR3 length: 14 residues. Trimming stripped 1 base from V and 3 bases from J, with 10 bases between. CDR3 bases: TGTGCCAGCAGCTTAGAGGACCTACACTACGAGCAGTACTTC. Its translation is CASSLEDLHYEQYF.

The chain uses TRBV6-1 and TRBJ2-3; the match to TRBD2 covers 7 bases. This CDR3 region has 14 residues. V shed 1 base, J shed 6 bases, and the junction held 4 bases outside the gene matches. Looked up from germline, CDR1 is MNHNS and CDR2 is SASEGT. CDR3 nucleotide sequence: TGTGCCAGCAGTGAAGGGTGGGAGGGCGATACGCAGTATTTT. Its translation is CASSEGWEGDTQYF.

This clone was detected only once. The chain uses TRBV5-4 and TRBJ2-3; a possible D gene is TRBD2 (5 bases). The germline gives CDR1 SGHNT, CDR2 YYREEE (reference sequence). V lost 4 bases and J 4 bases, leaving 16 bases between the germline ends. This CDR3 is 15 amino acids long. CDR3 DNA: TGTGCCAGCAGCGTGCGGGCCTCGGACGCAGATACGCAGTATTTT. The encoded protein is CASSVRASDADTQYF.

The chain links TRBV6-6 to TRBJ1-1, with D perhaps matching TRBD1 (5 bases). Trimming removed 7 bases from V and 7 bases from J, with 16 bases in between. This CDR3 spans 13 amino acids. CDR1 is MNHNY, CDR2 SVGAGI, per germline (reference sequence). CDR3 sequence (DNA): TGTGCCAGCACGGGCCCCGGGGGGAATGAAGCTTTCTTT. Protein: CASTGPGGNEAFF.

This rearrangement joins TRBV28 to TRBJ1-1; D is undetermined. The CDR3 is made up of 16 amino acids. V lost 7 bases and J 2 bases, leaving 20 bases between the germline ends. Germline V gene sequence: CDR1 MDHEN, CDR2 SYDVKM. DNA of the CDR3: TGTGCCAGCATTGGTGTAGCATGGGCCCCTAACACTGAAGCTTTCTTT. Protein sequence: CASIGVAWAPNTEAFF.